Listed below are T cell receptor beta chains from one sample, sequenced in a study of metastatic and nonmetastatic thyroid tumors. TCRdb re-clonotyped the PCR reads via MiXCR. Of about 40,000 clones in the sample, about 16% were seen once. Sequenced sample: blood. The receptors come from a female donor with papillary thyroid cancer or a benign thyroid nodule (not recorded which). Some clones in this sample may be carry-over from other donors' samples. The CDR3 runs from the conserved cysteine through the conserved F or W. D genes are given only for firm matches. Rows may omit the clone size; those that give it use once, few, many or a size class.

V gene,J gene,clone size,D gene,CDR3 protein,CDR3 DNA
TRBV27,TRBJ2-3,few,TRBD2,CASSSRLAGGTDTQYF,TGTGCCAGCAGTTCACGACTAGCGGGAGGAACAGATACGCAGTATTTT
TRBV28,TRBJ1-4,many,NA,CASGAQWGSEKLFF,TGTGCCAGTGGGGCCCAATGGGGGAGTGAAAAACTGTTTTTT
TRBV6-1,TRBJ2-7,NA,NA,CASSDSGRGCEQHF,TGTGCCAGCAGTGACAGCGGAAGGGGCTGCGAGCAGCACTTC
TRBV2,TRBJ2-7,many,NA,CASSEDPYGEQYF,TGTGCCAGCAGTGAGGACCCATACGGAGAGCAGTACTTC
TRBV2,TRBJ2-7,large,NA,CASSDGRVLPGEQYF,TGTGCCAGCAGTGACGGAAGGGTCCTCCCGGGCGAGCAGTACTTC
TRBV27,TRBJ2-5,NA,TRBD2,CASSLSWAGGPETQYF,TGTGCCAGCAGTCTATCCTGGGCGGGAGGACCAGAGACCCAGTACTTC
TRBV11-3,TRBJ2-1,many,TRBD1,CASSHRDRDEQFF,TGTGCCAGCAGCCACCGGGACAGGGATGAGCAGTTCTTC
TRBV12-3/TRBV12-4,TRBJ2-6,few,NA,CVSTRSETGANVLTF,TGTGTCAGCACACGGTCAGAAACTGGTGCCAACGTCCTGACTTTC
TRBV6-2/TRBV6-3,TRBJ2-2,many,TRBD1,CASSRLRQGRWRELFF,TGTGCCAGCAGCAGGCTACGACAGGGTCGGTGGCGGGAGCTGTTTTTT
TRBV3-1,TRBJ2-1,NA,TRBD2,CASSRDYNEQSF,TGTGCCAGCAGCCGGGACTACAATGAGCAGTCCTTC
TRBV7-9,TRBJ1-2,many,NA,CASSLVGRINYGYTF,TGTGCCAGCAGCTTAGTTGGCAGGATTAACTATGGCTACACCTTC
TRBV28,TRBJ1-5,NA,TRBD1,CASRGQSYSNQPQHF,TGTGCCAGCAGGGGACAGTCGTATAGCAATCAGCCCCAGCATTTT
TRBV5-6,TRBJ1-1,NA,TRBD1,CASSLGQGRAEAFF,TGTGCCAGCAGCTTGGGACAGGGTAGGGCTGAAGCTTTCTTT
TRBV14,TRBJ1-1,NA,NA,CASSQFRGFGTFF,TGTGCCAGCAGCCAATTTAGGGGGTTTGGAACTTTCTTT
TRBV28,TRBJ2-5,NA,NA,CASSGPSQETQYF,TGTGCCAGCAGTGGACCGTCCCAAGAGACCCAGTACTTC
TRBV5-1,TRBJ2-3,many,NA,CASSLGEVKDTQYF,TGCGCCAGCAGCTTGGGGGAGGTGAAAGATACGCAGTATTTT
TRBV7-8,TRBJ1-3,NA,NA,CASSACGSGNTIYF,TGTGCCAGCAGCGCATGTGGATCAGGAAACACCATATATTTT
TRBV19,TRBJ2-1,many,NA,CASSASYNEQFF,TGTGCCAGTAGTGCCAGCTACAATGAGCAGTTCTTC
TRBV20-1,TRBJ2-7,many,NA,CSAVDSSLYEQYF,TGCAGTGCGGTAGACAGCTCCCTCTACGAGCAGTACTTC
TRBV29-1,TRBJ2-5,many,TRBD2,CSVVRRESRETQYF,TGCAGCGTTGTTCGGCGGGAGTCTCGGGAGACCCAGTACTTC
TRBV28,TRBJ1-5,many,TRBD1,CASSLPGTGAQPQHF,TGTGCCAGCAGTTTACCCGGGACAGGGGCCCAGCCCCAGCATTTT
TRBV27,TRBJ1-1,many,NA,CASSTGTANTEAFF,TGTGCCAGCAGTACGGGGACGGCAAACACTGAAGCTTTCTTT
TRBV4-2,TRBJ1-4,many,NA,CASSQDRLGGGEKLFF,TGTGCCAGCAGCCAAGACCGGCTGGGGGGGGGTGAAAAACTGTTTTTT
TRBV10-1,TRBJ1-4,many,TRBD1,CASSESTGVAEKLFF,TGCGCCAGCAGTGAGTCGACAGGGGTTGCTGAAAAACTGTTTTTT
TRBV6-1,TRBJ1-1,NA,TRBD1,CASSEAGTVEAFF,TGTGCCAGCAGTGAAGCTGGGACAGTTGAAGCTTTCTTT
TRBV7-8,TRBJ2-7,many,NA,CASSPRGRSAEQYF,TGTGCCAGCAGCCCGCGAGGCAGATCTGCCGAGCAGTACTTC
TRBV30,TRBJ2-1,many,TRBD2,CAWSEGTSGRGEQFF,TGTGCCTGGAGTGAAGGGACTAGCGGGAGGGGCGAGCAGTTCTTC
TRBV4-2,TRBJ1-5,many,TRBD1,CASSPDRENNQPQHF,TGTGCCAGCAGTCCAGACAGGGAGAACAATCAGCCCCAGCATTTT
TRBV5-1,TRBJ2-7,NA,NA,CASAGLSSYEQYF,TGCGCCAGCGCGGGACTGAGCTCCTACGAGCAGTACTTC
TRBV5-1,TRBJ2-7,many,NA,CASSLKTATYEQYF,TGCGCCAGCAGCTTGAAGACAGCTACCTACGAGCAGTACTTC
TRBV9,TRBJ2-1,many,TRBD2,CASSLSGGYYNEQFF,TGTGCCAGCAGCCTTAGCGGGGGGTACTACAATGAGCAGTTCTTC
TRBV27,TRBJ2-4,many,NA,CASSWENIQYF,TGTGCCAGCAGCTGGGAAAACATTCAGTACTTC
TRBV7-9,TRBJ1-5,NA,NA,CASILGCQPQHF,TGTGCCAGCATCTTAGGTTGTCAGCCCCAGCATTTT
TRBV20-1,TRBJ1-6,many,TRBD1,CSAVGQGGYNSPLHF,TGCAGTGCGGTGGGACAGGGGGGCTATAATTCACCCCTCCACTTT
TRBV15,TRBJ2-6,NA,TRBD1,CATSWGWDSSVANVLTF,TGTGCCACCAGCTGGGGTTGGGACAGCTCTGTGGCCAACGTCCTGACTTTC
TRBV4-1,TRBJ2-7,many,TRBD1,CASSQVGTGRRYEQYF,TGCGCCAGCAGCCAAGTCGGGACAGGGAGAAGGTACGAGCAGTACTTC
TRBV14,TRBJ1-2,many,NA,CASSQDRVLGGYTF,TGTGCCAGCAGCCAAGACCGGGTTCTAGGAGGCTACACCTTC
TRBV10-2,TRBJ2-7,many,NA,CASSGAHREQYF,TGCGCCAGCTCGGGGGCTCATAGGGAGCAGTACTTC
TRBV10-3,TRBJ1-3,many,NA,CAIRQVKGSGNTIYF,TGTGCCATCAGACAGGTCAAAGGCTCTGGAAACACCATATATTTT
TRBV19,TRBJ1-2,many,TRBD1,CASSGTGGMDYGYTF,TGTGCCAGCTCCGGGACAGGGGGCATGGATTATGGCTACACCTTC
TRBV28,TRBJ2-2,many,TRBD2,CASIKGGGAGTGELFF,TGTGCCAGCATTAAGGGCGGGGGGGCCGGGACCGGGGAGCTGTTTTTT
TRBV20-1,TRBJ1-4,many,NA,CSAQGDNEKLFF,TGCAGTGCCCAGGGAGATAATGAAAAACTGTTTTTT
TRBV20-1,TRBJ2-3,many,NA,CSASEGAGDTQYF,TGCAGTGCTAGTGAAGGAGCTGGAGATACGCAGTATTTT
TRBV20-1,TRBJ2-7,many,NA,CSAPDMLYEQYF,TGCAGTGCTCCGGACATGCTCTACGAGCAGTACTTC
TRBV11-3,TRBJ2-1,many,TRBD2,CASSIMGLADYNEQFF,TGTGCCAGCAGCATTATGGGACTAGCGGATTACAATGAGCAGTTCTTC